These T cell receptor beta chains were read from a single sample in a study of blood T cell repertoires in COVID-19. The method was immunoSEQ multiplex PCR; TCRdb's version includes in-frame clones alone and lacks a portion of them. The sample includes around 190,000 clones, 88% of them seen just once. Sequencing was performed on PBMCs or T cells enriched from blood (not recorded which). These receptors came from a woman in her late teens or twenties who had recovered from COVID-19. Both conserved end residues are part of each CDR3. A D gene is named only where the DNA matches it firmly. Where a row states a size, it is once, few, many or the class of an expanded clone; other rows omit it.

clone_size j_call v_call d_call cdr3_nt cdr3_aa
few TRBJ2-7 TRBV3-1/TRBV3-2 TRBD2 TGTGCCAGCAGCCAGGGGGGGAAGCCCTACGAGCAGTACTTC CASSQGGKPYEQYF
- TRBJ1-2 TRBV28 - TGTGCCAGCAGCCTGCAGGGGTCGCCCAGCTATGGCTACACCTTC CASSLQGSPSYGYTF
- TRBJ2-3 TRBV10-3 - TGTGCCATCAGTCCGGCAGATACGCAGTATTTT CAISPADTQYF
- TRBJ2-7 TRBV5-1 - TGCGCCAGCAGCTTGCAGGGCCAGGAGGGTCACTACGAGCAGTACTTC CASSLQGQEGHYEQYF
- TRBJ2-5 TRBV5-4 TRBD2 TGTGCGACGGGGACAAAAAGCGGGAGCCAAGAGACCCAGTACTTC CATGTKSGSQETQYF
- TRBJ2-1 TRBV19 TRBD1 TGTGCCAGTAGCCTAGACAGGGCCAGGTTGGATGAGCAGTTCTTC CASSLDRARLDEQFF
- TRBJ1-1 TRBV6-5 TRBD1 TGTGCCATCGCTACCAGGGGGGACACTGAAGCTTTCTTT CAIATRGDTEAFF
once TRBJ2-5 TRBV11-2 TRBD1 TGTGCCAGCAGCTGGCAGGGACAGCCAGCAGTGACCCAGTACTTC CASSWQGQPAVTQYF
- TRBJ2-7 TRBV28 - TGTGCCAGTTTAGACAGTCTCTCCTACGAGCAGTACTTC CASLDSLSYEQYF
- TRBJ1-5 TRBV7-8 TRBD1 TGTGCCAGCAGGACAGGGGTTGATCAGCCCCAGCATTTT CASRTGVDQPQHF
- TRBJ2-3 TRBV5-1 TRBD2 TGCGCCAGCAGCCGGACTAGCCCGAGCACAGATACGCAGTATTTT CASSRTSPSTDTQYF